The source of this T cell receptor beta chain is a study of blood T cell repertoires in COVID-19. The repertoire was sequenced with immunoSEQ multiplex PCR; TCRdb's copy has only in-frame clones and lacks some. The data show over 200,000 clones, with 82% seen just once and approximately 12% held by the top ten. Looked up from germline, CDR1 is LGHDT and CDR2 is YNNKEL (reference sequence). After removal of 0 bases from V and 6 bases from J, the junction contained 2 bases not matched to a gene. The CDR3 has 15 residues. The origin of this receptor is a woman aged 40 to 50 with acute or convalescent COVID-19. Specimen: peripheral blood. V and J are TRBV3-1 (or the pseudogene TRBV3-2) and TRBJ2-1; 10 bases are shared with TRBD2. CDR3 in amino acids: CASSQDRLAGNEQFF. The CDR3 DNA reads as TGTGCCAGCAGCCAAGACCGACTAGCGGGCAATGAGCAGTTCTTC.